The 18 T cell receptor beta chains presented below share a single source sample, sequenced in a study of T-cell reconstitution after alpha-beta-depleted transplantation in children. The TCRbeta library incorporated unique molecular identifiers. One entry per CDR3 protein results from TCRdb running MiXCR on the PCR reads. The profile shows over 100,000 distinct CDR3 sequences, about 8% of them singletons. Sequenced material: PBMCs, taken before TCRalphabeta/CD19-depleted stem cell transplant. The origin of the receptors is a boy younger than 10 with acute lymphoblastic leukemia, due to receive a stem cell transplant.

By share of the sample, this clonotype is medium-sized (0.01 to 0.1%). The V gene is TRBV20-1, the J gene TRBJ2-2; maybe TRBD2 (5 bases). With 6 bases removed from V and 1 base from J, the gap between germline ends came to 15 bases. Germline V gene sequence: CDR1 DFQATT, CDR2 SNEGSKA (reference sequence). This CDR3 has 15 residues. The CDR3 spells CSAPSGVGNTGELFF. CDR3 sequence (DNA): TGCAGTGCCCCCTCCGGGGTAGGGAACACCGGGGAGCTGTTTTTT.

This clonotype was counted a few times. This chain joins TRBV12-3 or TRBV12-4 and TRBJ1-2; no clear D. The V and J ends lost 8 bases and 3 bases respectively, with 13 bases between them. The CDR3 consists of 13 residues. The CDR3 bases are TGTGCCAGCCGGGCCCCCGGGGACTATGGCTACACCTTC. Its translation is CASRAPGDYGYTF.

This clonotype was recorded a few times. This chain connects TRBV4-3 to TRBJ1-2; D might be TRBD1 (6 bases). The CDR3 runs to 13 residues. Germline V lookup: CDR1 LGHNA, CDR2 YSLEER. The ends were cut back, 1 base at V and 7 bases at J, with 10 bases in the middle. CDR3 residues: CASSQAGVGGYTF. In DNA, the CDR3 is TGCGCCAGCAGCCAAGCAGGGGTCGGTGGCTACACCTTC.

This clonotype was seen many times. This chain joins TRBV4-1 and TRBJ2-3, with TRBD1 as a possible D gene (5 bases). Germline V gene data show CDR1 as MGHRA and CDR2 as YSYEKL. The V and J ends lost 2 bases and 2 bases respectively, with 11 bases between them. This CDR3 has 15 amino acids. CDR3 sequence reads: CASSQTQGVTDTQYF. CDR3 nucleotides: TGCGCCAGCAGCCAAACACAAGGGGTCACAGATACGCAGTATTTT.

The chain has TRBV5-5 and TRBJ2-5, with D maybe TRBD1 (5 bases). Trimming took 0 bases from V and 2 from J, leaving 8 bases between them. The germline V gene encodes CDR1 SGHKS and CDR2 YYEKEE (reference sequence). There are 14 residues in the CDR3. For the CDR3, the DNA is TGTGCCAGCAGCTTGGCGCGACAGCAAGAGACCCAGTACTTC. Protein product: CASSLARQQETQYF.

This clonotype was counted at least ten times. The rearrangement links TRBV3-1 to TRBJ1-2; no clear D gene. There are 13 residues in the CDR3. Germline V gene lookup returns CDR1 LGHDT and CDR2 YNNKEL (reference sequence). With 1 base removed from V and 8 bases from J, the gap between germline ends came to 11 bases. The DNA of the CDR3 is TGTGCCAGCAGCCAAGGGTTAGGGAGAGGCTACACCTTC. The encoded protein is CASSQGLGRGYTF.

The rearrangement joins TRBV2 to TRBJ1-5; a possible D gene is TRBD1 (5 bases). The germline CDR1 and CDR2 sequences are SNHLY and FYNNEI. This CDR3 region has 17 residues. V dropped 3 bases and J dropped 4 bases, with 19 bases sitting between them. Written as DNA, the CDR3 is TGTGCCAGCAGTGACCCAGGGACGGGACGGAGAAATCAGCCCCAGCATTTT. Translated: CASSDPGTGRRNQPQHF.

Comment on this clonotype: A much larger clonotype is one base distant, so this may be a read error. J is TRBJ2-3 and V is TRBV4-2; 8 nucleotides agree with TRBD2. The CDR3 totals 17 residues. CDR1 and CDR2 (germline): LGHNA, YNFKEQ. CDR3 sequence reads: CAISQDPGAGGSDTQYF. The CDR3 nucleotides read TGTGCCATCAGCCAAGATCCTGGGGCGGGGGGTTCAGATACGCAGTATTTT.

This clonotype was detected many times. V usage is TRBV3-1 and J usage is TRBJ2-3; D gene ambiguous. The V and J ends lost 4 bases and 3 bases respectively, with 14 bases between them. CDR3 length equals 15 residues. Germline V gene data show CDR1 as LGHDT and CDR2 as YNNKEL (reference sequence). In DNA, the CDR3 is TGTGCCAGCAGCCGTGCCGGACCGTCAACAGATACGCAGTATTTT. Residues: CASSRAGPSTDTQYF.

This clonotype appeared a few times. This rearrangement joins TRBV5-6 to TRBJ1-1; D gene uncertain. CDR1 and CDR2 from the germline V gene are SGHDT and YYEEEE. CDR3 length equals 14 residues. Trimming took 4 bases from V and 4 from J, leaving 14 bases between them. In DNA form, the CDR3 reads TGTGCCAGCAGCGGCGAGCTATCATTCACTGAAGCTTTCTTT. Translated: CASSGELSFTEAFF.

This clonotype was seen once. A read error is possible here, since a much larger clone lies one base away. The chain joins TRBV5-1 to TRBJ2-7; TRBD1 agrees at 8 bases. Looked up from germline, CDR1 is SGHRS and CDR2 is YFSETQ. This CDR3 spans 14 amino acids. CDR3 nucleotides: TGCGCCAGCAGCGGGGACAGGCGCTCCTACGAGGAGTACTTC. This gives the protein CASSGDRRSYEEYF. The complete variable domain, with remaining parts taken from reference TRBV5-1 and TRBJ2-7, reads KAGVTQTPRYLIKTRGQQVTLSCSPISGHRSVSWYQQTPGQGLQFLFEYFSETQRNKGNFPGRFSGRQFSNSRSEMNVSTLELGDSALYLCASSGDRRSYEEYFGPGTRLTVT.

The chain uses TRBV6-2 or TRBV6-3 and TRBJ2-2, with TRBD1 matching 7 bases. V lost 6 bases to trimming and J lost 8 bases; unmatched junction nucleotides: 9. Germline lookup yields CDR1 MNHEY and CDR2 SVGEGT. The CDR3 runs to 14 residues. The CDR3 sequence is CASSPPPDRGELFF. CDR3 nucleotides: TGTGCCAGCAGCCCCCCCCCGGACAGGGGGGAGCTGTTTTTT.

Only a few counts were recorded for this clonotype. This chain joins TRBV12-3 or TRBV12-4 and TRBJ2-1; the match to TRBD2 covers 8 bases. V lost 2 bases and J lost 4; bases outside the gene matches: 7. The CDR3 contains 16 residues. The CDR3 reads CASSLRLGGGYNEQFF. The CDR3 DNA is TGTGCCAGCAGTTTACGGCTTGGCGGGGGGTACAATGAGCAGTTCTTC.

CDR3 DNA: TGCGCCAGCAGCTTGGGACAGGGTGGGACCTATAATTCACCCCTCCACTTT. Amino acids: CASSLGQGGTYNSPLHF. The chain carries TRBV5-1 and TRBJ1-6, with 7 bases aligning to TRBD1. This CDR3 region has 17 residues. From germline, CDR1 is SGHRS and CDR2 YFSETQ. The V gene end was trimmed by 0 bases and the J gene end by 2 bases; junction bases not matched to a gene: 5.

In this sample, this clonotype turned up many times. The chain uses TRBV7-9 and TRBJ2-1; D is ambiguous. V was trimmed by 6 bases and J by 10 bases, leaving 10 bases between them. This CDR3 is 11 amino acids long. Germline lookup yields CDR1 SEHNR and CDR2 FQNEAQ (reference sequence). The CDR3 region has the DNA TGTGCCAGCAGATATACAATGGAGCAGTTCTTC. It encodes CASRYTMEQFF.

A few counts support this clonotype. This sequence joins TRBV5-6 and TRBJ2-3; TRBD2 agrees at 10 bases. The V gene's germline CDR1 is SGHDT and CDR2 YYEEEE. CDR3 size: 16 residues. V was pared by 0 bases and J by 5 bases, with 6 bases of the junction left unmatched. In DNA, the CDR3 is TGTGCCAGCAGCTTGGCGACTAGCGGGTATATAGATACGCAGTATTTT. Its translation is CASSLATSGYIDTQYF.

A single count supports this clonotype. Possible read error: a much larger clone is one base away. V gene TRBV7-2 combines with J gene TRBJ2-5; tentative D call: TRBD1 (6 bases). Trimming removed 4 bases from V and 1 base from J, with 13 bases in between. Germline-derived CDR1 and CDR2 are SGHTA and FQGNSA. The CDR3 loop spans 15 amino acids. This CDR3 reads CASSCHGQSQETQYF. CDR3 sequence (DNA): TGTGCCAGCAGCTGCCATGGACAGTCCCAAGAGACCCAGTACTTC.

This clonotype was found many times. The chain combines TRBV6-6 with TRBJ2-5; D may be TRBD1 (6 bases). The CDR3 extends over 13 amino acids. Germline loops: CDR1 MNHNY, CDR2 SVGAGI (reference sequence). V lost 6 bases and J lost 0, with 8 bases in between. The CDR3 bases are TGTGCCAGCAGAGACAGGTACCAAGAGACCCAGTACTTC. Protein product: CASRDRYQETQYF.